The 5 T cell receptor beta chains given below trace back to one sample, sequenced in a study of T cells expressing NK-cell markers. One entry per CDR3 protein, without DNA, is what TCRdb gives after re-calling the 5' RACE reads. Recorded here are hundreds of thousands of distinct CDR3 sequences; the top ten clones represent about 5.2%. The specimen was blood T cells: a sorted CD56 or NKG2C T cell subset, CD4+ or CD8+ T cells, or bulk PBMC T cells (not recorded which). The source is a man aged 18 to 69 in good health.

The chain links TRBV9 to TRBJ2-2; TCRdb's D call of TRBD1 is untestable without DNA. The CDR3 is 15 residues long. Germline V gene sequence: CDR1 SGDLS, CDR2 YYNGEE. The CDR3 protein is CASSLGHIKAGELFF.

The rearrangement links TRBV5-6 to TRBJ1-5; TCRdb lists TRBD1, though no DNA is available to test this call. This CDR3 region has 14 residues. Germline V CDR1 and CDR2: SGHDT, YYEEEE. The CDR3 loop is CASSSLRAGQPQHF.

The genes are TRBV9 and TRBJ1-2; the TRBD1 assignment by TCRdb is unverifiable without DNA. The CDR3 consists of 14 residues. From germline, CDR1 is SGDLS and CDR2 YYNGEE. CDR3 sequence: CASSVGGPGGGYTF.

This sequence joins TRBV5-1 and TRBJ2-5; TCRdb outputs TRBD2, but without DNA this stays unchecked. Germline loops: CDR1 SGHRS, CDR2 YFSETQ. The CDR3 is made up of 12 amino acids. CDR3 protein: CATRLASETQYF.

The V call is TRBV10-3, the J call TRBJ1-2; absent DNA, TCRdb's TRBD1 call cannot be checked. There are 14 residues in the CDR3. Germline CDR1 reads ENHRY; CDR2 reads SYGVKD. Here the CDR3 reads CAISARGAHYGYTF.